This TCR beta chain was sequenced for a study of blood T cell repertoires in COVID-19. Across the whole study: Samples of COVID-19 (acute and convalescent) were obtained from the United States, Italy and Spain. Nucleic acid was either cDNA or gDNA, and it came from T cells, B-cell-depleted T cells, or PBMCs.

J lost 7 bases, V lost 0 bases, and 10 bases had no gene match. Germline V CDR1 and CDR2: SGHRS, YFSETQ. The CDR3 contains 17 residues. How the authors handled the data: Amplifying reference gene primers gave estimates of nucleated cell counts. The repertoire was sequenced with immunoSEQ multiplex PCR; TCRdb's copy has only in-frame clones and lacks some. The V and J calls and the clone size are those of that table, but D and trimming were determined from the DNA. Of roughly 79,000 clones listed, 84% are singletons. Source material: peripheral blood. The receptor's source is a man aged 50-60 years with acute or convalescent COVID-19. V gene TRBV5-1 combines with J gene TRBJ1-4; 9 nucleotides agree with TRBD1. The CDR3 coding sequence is TGCGCCAGCAGCTTGGCCAACACAGGGGGCGGTGGTGAAAAACTGTTTTTT. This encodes CASSLANTGGGGEKLFF.